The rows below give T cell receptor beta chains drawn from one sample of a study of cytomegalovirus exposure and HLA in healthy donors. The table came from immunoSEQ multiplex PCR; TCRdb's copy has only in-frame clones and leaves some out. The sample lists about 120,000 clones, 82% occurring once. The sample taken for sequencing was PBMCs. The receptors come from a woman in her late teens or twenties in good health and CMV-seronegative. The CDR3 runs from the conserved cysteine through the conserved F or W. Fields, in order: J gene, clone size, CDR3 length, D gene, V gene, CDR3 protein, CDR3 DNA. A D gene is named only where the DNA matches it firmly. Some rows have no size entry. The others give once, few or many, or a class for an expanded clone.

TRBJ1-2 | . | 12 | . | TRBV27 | CATSDGEGGYTF | TGTGCCACCTCGGACGGGGAGGGCGGCTACACCTTC
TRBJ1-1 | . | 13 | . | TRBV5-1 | CASSPDRVTEAFF | TGCGCCAGCAGCCCGGACAGAGTCACTGAAGCTTTCTTT
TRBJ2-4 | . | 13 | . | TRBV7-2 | CASSSGQKNIQYF | TGTGCCAGCAGCTCAGGACAGAAAAACATTCAGTACTTC
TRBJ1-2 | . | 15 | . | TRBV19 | CASSIGVSGQYGYTF | TGTGCCAGTAGTATTGGGGTGTCCGGACAGTATGGCTACACCTTC
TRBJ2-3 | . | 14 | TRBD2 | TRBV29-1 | CSVTTSGKSDTQYF | TGCAGCGTTACGACTAGCGGGAAGTCAGATACGCAGTATTTT
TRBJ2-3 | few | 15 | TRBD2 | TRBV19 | CASSLGLAGVDTQYF | TGTGCCAGTAGCCTGGGACTAGCGGGGGTAGATACGCAGTATTTT
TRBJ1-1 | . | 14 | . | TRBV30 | CAWSVRGSWTEAFF | TGTGCCTGGAGTGTAAGAGGTTCTTGGACTGAAGCTTTCTTT
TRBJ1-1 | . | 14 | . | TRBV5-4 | CASSSRQRNTEAFF | TGTGCCAGCAGCTCCCGACAGAGGAACACTGAAGCTTTCTTT
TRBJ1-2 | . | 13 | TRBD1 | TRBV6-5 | CASSFGQGYGYTF | TGTGCCAGCAGCTTCGGACAGGGCTATGGCTACACCTTC
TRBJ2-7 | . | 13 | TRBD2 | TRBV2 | CASWSSGSYEQYF | TGTGCCAGCTGGTCTAGCGGATCCTACGAGCAGTACTTC
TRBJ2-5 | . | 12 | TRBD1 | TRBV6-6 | CASSQGQGPMYF | TGTGCCAGCAGCCAGGGACAGGGGCCGATGTACTTC
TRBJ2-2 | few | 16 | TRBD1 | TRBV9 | CASSARTGEYTGELFF | TGTGCCAGCAGCGCCCGGACAGGGGAATACACCGGGGAGCTGTTTTTT
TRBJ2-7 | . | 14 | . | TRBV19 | CASRNQDTSYEQYF | TGTGCCAGTAGGAATCAGGACACCTCCTACGAGCAGTACTTC